This TCR beta chain was sequenced during a study of monozygotic twins with inflammatory bowel disease. Study conclusions and caveats: Patients got different immunosuppressive treatments, which may have made their repertoires more variable.

About this clonotype itself: Its specificity is not known.

The CDR3 totals 13 residues. From germline, CDR1 is DFQATT and CDR2 SNEGSKA (reference sequence). TCRdb re-called the 5' RACE reads and shows each CDR3 protein once, DNA omitted. This sample's clone table lists approximately 300,000 distinct CDR3 sequences. This TCR was sampled from a human donor with ulcerative colitis or Crohn's disease, or a healthy co-twin of an affected twin (not recorded which). The sample comprised blood. The genes are TRBV20-1 and TRBJ2-5; there is no DNA to check the TCRdb D call of TRBD2. CDR3 amino acids: CSDDSGTQETQYF.